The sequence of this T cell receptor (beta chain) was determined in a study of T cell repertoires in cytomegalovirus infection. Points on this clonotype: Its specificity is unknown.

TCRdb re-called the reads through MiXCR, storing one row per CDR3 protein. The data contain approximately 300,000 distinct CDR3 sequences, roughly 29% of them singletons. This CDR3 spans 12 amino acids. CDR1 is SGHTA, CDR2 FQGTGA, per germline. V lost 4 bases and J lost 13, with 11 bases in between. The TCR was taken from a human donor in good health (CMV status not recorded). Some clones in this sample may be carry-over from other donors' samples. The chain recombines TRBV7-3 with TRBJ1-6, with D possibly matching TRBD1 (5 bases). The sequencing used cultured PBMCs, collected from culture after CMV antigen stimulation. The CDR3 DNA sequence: TGTGCCAGCAGCTCGACTCGGGGGCCCCTCCACTTT. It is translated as CASSSTRGPLHF.